What follows describes a single T cell receptor (beta chain). The data derive from a study of control samples from healthy donors and cancer patients. J was trimmed by 11 bases and V by 1 base; bases with no gene match: 12. This CDR3 contains 16 residues. Looked up from germline, CDR1 is LNHDA and CDR2 is SQIVND (reference sequence). Some clones are missing from TCRdb's copy, which holds only in-frame ones; the method was immunoSEQ multiplex PCR. Here the sample spans 30,000 to 40,000 clones, about 86% being singletons. This receptor was obtained from a woman aged 35 to 49 with lung cancer. The source material was PBMCs. The chain carries TRBV19 and TRBJ1-5, with TRBD1 matching 9 bases. In nucleotides, the CDR3 is TGTGCCAGTAGTATAGCCCCCGGACAGGGGTCAGGAACCCAGCATTTT. Its translation: CASSIAPGQGSGTQHF.